This TCR beta chain was identified in a study of blood T cells in healthy people across ages. In the study overall: About one barcoded beta molecule per two T cells was the capture yield of template switching.

The CDR3 contains 16 residues. Germline CDR1 and CDR2: SGHRS and YFSETQ. The V gene lost 0 bases and the J gene lost 0 bases, with 10 bases spanning the gap. Through a sample-barcoded 5' primer and a J-beta primer mix, a second PCR was run for roughly 6 to 11 cycles. All samples gave at least 2.5 million CDR3-containing paired-end reads. Each CDR3 protein is one row after TCRdb ran MiXCR on the 5' RACE reads. The sample contains about a million distinct CDR3 sequences, around 54% of which appear only once. The sample was blood. The clonotype comes from a woman aged 55-69 years in good health. The chain links TRBV5-1 to TRBJ2-1; D not resolved. The CDR3 loop reads CASSLVPDFSYNEQFF. The CDR3 region has the DNA TGCGCCAGCAGCTTGGTACCGGATTTCTCCTACAATGAGCAGTTCTTC.